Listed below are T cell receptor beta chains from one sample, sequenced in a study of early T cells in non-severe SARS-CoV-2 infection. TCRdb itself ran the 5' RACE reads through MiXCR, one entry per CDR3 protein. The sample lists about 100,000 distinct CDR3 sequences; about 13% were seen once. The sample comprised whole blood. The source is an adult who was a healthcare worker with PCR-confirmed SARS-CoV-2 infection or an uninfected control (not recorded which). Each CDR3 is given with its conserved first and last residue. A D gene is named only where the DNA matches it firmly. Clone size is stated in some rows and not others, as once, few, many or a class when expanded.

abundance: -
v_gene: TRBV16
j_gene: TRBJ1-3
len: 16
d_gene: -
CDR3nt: TGTGCCAGCAGCCTTTGGACGGTCAGCTCTGGAAACACCATATATTTT
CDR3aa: CASSLWTVSSGNTIYF

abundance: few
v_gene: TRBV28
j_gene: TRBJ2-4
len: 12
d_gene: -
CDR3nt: TGTGCCGGCAGTTTAGGTCAGGGGAGCGGGTACTTC
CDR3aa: CAGSLGQGSGYF

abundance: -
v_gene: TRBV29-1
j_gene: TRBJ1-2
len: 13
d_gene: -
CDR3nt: TGCAGCGTCTCAGGGGCAGGGGACTATGGCTACACCTTC
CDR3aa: CSVSGAGDYGYTF

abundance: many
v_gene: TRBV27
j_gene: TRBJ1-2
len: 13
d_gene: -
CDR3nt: TGTGCCAGCAGTTTGAAAGGGTTGGGCGGCTACACCTTC
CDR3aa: CASSLKGLGGYTF

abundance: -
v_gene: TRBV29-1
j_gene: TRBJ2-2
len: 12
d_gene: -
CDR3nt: TGCAGCGTTAAAGACCGAGTCGGGGAGCTGTTTTTT
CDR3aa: CSVKDRVGELFF

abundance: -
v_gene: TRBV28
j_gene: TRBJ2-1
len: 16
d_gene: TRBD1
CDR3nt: TGTGCCAGCAGTTTAGATGGGACAGGGAGAAACAATGAGCAGTTCTTC
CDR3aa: CASSLDGTGRNNEQFF

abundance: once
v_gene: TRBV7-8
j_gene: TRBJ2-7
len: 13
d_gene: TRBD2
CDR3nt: TGTGCCAGCAGCCCCACTAGCGGGGGCGAGCAGTACTTC
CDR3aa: CASSPTSGGEQYF

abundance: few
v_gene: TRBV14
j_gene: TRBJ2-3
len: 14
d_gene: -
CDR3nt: TGTGCCAGCAGCCAAAGTCTAACCGCCGCTGGGCAGTATTTT
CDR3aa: CASSQSLTAAGQYF

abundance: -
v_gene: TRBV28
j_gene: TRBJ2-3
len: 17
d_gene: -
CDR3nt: TGTGCCAGCAGTTTATTTCCTCGGGGGTCTAGCACAGATACGCAGTATTTT
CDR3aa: CASSLFPRGSSTDTQYF

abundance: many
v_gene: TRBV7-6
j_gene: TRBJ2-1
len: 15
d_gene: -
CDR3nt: TGTGCCAGCAGCTTAGTCCAGGGGTCCTACAATGAGCAGTTCTTC
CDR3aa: CASSLVQGSYNEQFF

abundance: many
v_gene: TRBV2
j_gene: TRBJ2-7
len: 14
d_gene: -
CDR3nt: TGTGCCAGCGAGGGCCCGGACGGACCCTACGAGCAGTACTTC
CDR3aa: CASEGPDGPYEQYF

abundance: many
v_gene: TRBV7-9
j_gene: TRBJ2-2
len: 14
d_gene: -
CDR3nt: TGTGCCAGCAGCACCGTCGACACGACCGGGGAGCTTTTTTTT
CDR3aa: CASSTVDTTGELFF

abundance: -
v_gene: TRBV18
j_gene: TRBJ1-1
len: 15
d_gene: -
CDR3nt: TGTGCCAGCTCACCCGAGACCAGAACGAACACTGAAGCTTTCTTT
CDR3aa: CASSPETRTNTEAFF

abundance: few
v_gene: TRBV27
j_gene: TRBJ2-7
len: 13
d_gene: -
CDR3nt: TGTGCCAGCAGGGGCAGCGGGCCCTACGAGCAGTACTTC
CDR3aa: CASRGSGPYEQYF

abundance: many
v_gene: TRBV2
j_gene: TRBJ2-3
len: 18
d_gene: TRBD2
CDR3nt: TGTGCCAGCAGGCCCTTAGCGGGGGCCACCAAAATCACAGATACGCAGTATTTT
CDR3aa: CASRPLAGATKITDTQYF

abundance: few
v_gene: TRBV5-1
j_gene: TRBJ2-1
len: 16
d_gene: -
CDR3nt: TGCGCCAGCAGCTTGTCGGGGTCGAGCTCCTACAATGAGCAGTTCTTC
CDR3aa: CASSLSGSSSYNEQFF

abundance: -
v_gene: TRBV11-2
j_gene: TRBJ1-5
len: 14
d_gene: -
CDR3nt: TGTGCCAGCAGCTTAGACAGAGGGGTGCAGCCCCAGCATTTT
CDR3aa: CASSLDRGVQPQHF

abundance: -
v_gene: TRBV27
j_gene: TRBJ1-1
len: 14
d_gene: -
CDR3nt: TGTGCCAGCAGTCCTACGGGAGTGAACACTGAAGCTTTCTTT
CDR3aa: CASSPTGVNTEAFF

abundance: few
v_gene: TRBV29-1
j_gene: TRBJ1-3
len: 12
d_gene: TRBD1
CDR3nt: TGCAGCGTCGGGACAGGGGGAAACACCATATATTTT
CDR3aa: CSVGTGGNTIYF

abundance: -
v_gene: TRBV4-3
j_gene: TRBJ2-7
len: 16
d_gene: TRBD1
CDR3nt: TGCGCCAGCAGCCAAGATTGGCCGGGACAGTCATACGAGCTGTACTTC
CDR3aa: CASSQDWPGQSYELYF

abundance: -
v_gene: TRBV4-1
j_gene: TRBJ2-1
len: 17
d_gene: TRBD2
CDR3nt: TGCGCCAGCAGCCAAGACGGGCCGGGACTAATCTACAATGAGCAGTTCTTC
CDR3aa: CASSQDGPGLIYNEQFF

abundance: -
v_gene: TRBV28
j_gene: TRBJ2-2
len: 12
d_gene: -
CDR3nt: TGTGCCAGCAGGGGGGGCGCCGGGGAGCTGTTTTTT
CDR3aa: CASRGGAGELFF

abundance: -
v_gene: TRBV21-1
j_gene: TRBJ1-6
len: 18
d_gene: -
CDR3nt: TGTGCCAGCAGCAGGGATAGGGGACAGGGAAATCTTAATTCACCCCTCCACTTT
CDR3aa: CASSRDRGQGNLNSPLHF

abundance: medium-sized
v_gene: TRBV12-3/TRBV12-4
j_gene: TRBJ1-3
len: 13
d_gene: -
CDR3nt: TGTGCCAGCAGTTTATGGGCGGGAAACACCATATATTTT
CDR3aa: CASSLWAGNTIYF

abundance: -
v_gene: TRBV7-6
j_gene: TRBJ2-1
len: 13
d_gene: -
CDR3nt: TGTGCCAGCAGCCGTAAGGGGTTCAATGAGCAGTTCTTC
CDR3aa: CASSRKGFNEQFF

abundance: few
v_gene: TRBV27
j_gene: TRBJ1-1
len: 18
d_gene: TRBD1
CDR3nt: TGTGCCAGCAGTTTGTCCGGGCAGGGGGCCATCGGTGGAACTGAAGCTTTCTTT
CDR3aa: CASSLSGQGAIGGTEAFF